The T cell receptor (beta chain) under discussion was sequenced for a study of CD8 T cells in ankylosing spondylitis. Study-level findings and limits: With a CD8+ phenotype, disease-linked clones were relatively rare in peripheral blood. Within ankylosing spondylitis blood, a TCR beta motif made up of roughly eight highly homologous variants appeared to be characteristic. Disease-associated clones were reportedly significantly overrepresented in matched ankylosing spondylitis synovial fluid.

The germline V gene has CDR1 DFQATT and CDR2 SNEGSKA (reference sequence). This CDR3 spans 13 amino acids. Trimming shortened V by 3 bases and J by 0 bases, and 8 bases separated the two germline ends. This clonotype was seen ten or more times. The antigen remains undetermined. TCRdb reanalysed the 5' RACE reads using MiXCR and keeps one entry per CDR3 protein. The sample shows roughly 250,000 distinct CDR3 sequences, about 10% of them seen only once. Specimen: blood, either unsorted or a sorted T cell fraction (not recorded which). The origin of this receptor is a male donor with ankylosing spondylitis or in good health (not recorded which). V and J are TRBV20-1 and TRBJ2-5, with TRBD2 as a possible D gene (5 bases). The CDR3 here is CSARLANQETQYF. CDR3 nucleotides: TGCAGTGCTAGGTTAGCGAACCAAGAGACCCAGTACTTC.